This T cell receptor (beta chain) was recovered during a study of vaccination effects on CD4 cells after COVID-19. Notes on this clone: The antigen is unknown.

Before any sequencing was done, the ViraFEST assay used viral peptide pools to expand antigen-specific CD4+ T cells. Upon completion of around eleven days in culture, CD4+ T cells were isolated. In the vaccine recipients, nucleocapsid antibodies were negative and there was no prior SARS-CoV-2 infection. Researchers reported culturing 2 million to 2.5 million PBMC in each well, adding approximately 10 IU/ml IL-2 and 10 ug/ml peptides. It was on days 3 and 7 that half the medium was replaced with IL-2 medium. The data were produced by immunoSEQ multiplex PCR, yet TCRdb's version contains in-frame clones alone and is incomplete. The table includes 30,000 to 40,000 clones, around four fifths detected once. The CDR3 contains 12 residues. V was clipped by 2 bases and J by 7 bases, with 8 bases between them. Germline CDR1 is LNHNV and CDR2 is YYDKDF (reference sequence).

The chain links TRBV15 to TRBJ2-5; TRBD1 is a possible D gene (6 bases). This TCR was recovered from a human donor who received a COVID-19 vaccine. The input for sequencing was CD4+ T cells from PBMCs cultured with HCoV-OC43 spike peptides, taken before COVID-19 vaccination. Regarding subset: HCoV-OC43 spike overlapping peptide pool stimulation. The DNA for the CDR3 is TGTGCCACCAGCAGAATGACAGGGACCCAGTACTTC. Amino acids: CATSRMTGTQYF.